These 15 T cell receptor beta chains share one sample of origin, sequenced in a study of cytomegalovirus exposure and HLA in healthy donors. Researchers ran the PCR with 60 Vbeta and 13 Jbeta primers. The assay was immunoSEQ multiplex PCR, and TCRdb's table has in-frame clones only and misses some. The table lists some 120,000 clones, around three quarters of them singletons, with approximately 4% in the top ten. Sequences were obtained from PBMCs. Receptors originate from a man aged 25 to 45 in good health and CMV-seropositive.

The chain links TRBV5-1 to TRBJ2-5; D possibly corresponds to TRBD2 (6 bases). The germline V gene has CDR1 SGHRS and CDR2 YFSETQ. This CDR3 comprises 14 residues. V was clipped by 0 bases and J by 5 bases, with 11 bases between them. The CDR3 sequence is CASSLAGSGETQYF. The CDR3 DNA reads TGCGCCAGCAGCTTGGCCGGGAGCGGGGAGACCCAGTACTTC.

V usage is TRBV13 and J usage is TRBJ2-7, with D maybe TRBD2 (6 bases). The CDR3 runs 15 residues. The germline V gene encodes CDR1 PRHDT and CDR2 FYEKMQ (reference sequence). V shed 0 bases and J shed 1 base, with 10 bases lying between them. For the CDR3, the DNA is TGTGCCAGCAGCTTAGGCTTAGCGGTTTCCTACGAGCAGTACTTC. Residues: CASSLGLAVSYEQYF. Full variable domain (outside the CDR3, taken from reference TRBV13 and TRBJ2-7): AAGVIQSPRHLIKEKRETATLKCYPIPRHDTVYWYQQGPGQDPQFLISFYEKMQSDKGSIPDRFSAQQFSDYHSELNMSSLELGDSALYFCASSLGLAVSYEQYFGPGTRLTVT.

This rearrangement joins TRBV18 to TRBJ1-2; 9 bases are shared with TRBD1. The CDR3 covers 13 residues. The V gene end was trimmed by 3 bases and the J gene end by 8 bases; junction bases not matched to a gene: 4. The V gene's germline CDR1 is KGHSH and CDR2 LQKENI. In nucleotides, the CDR3 is TGTGCCAGCTCACCCGGACAGGGGCTCGGCTACACCTTC. Residues: CASSPGQGLGYTF.

The V call is TRBV5-1, the J call TRBJ2-7; 8 nucleotides agree with TRBD2. With V trimmed by 0 bases and J by 3 bases, 5 bases remained unmatched. The germline V gene has CDR1 SGHRS and CDR2 YFSETQ. CDR3 size: 15 residues. The CDR3 sequence is CASSLVLAGYYEQYF. The DNA for the CDR3 is TGCGCCAGCAGCTTGGTTCTAGCGGGCTACTACGAGCAGTACTTC.

This clone came up a few times. The V and J genes are TRBV4-2 and TRBJ2-2; 8 bases match TRBD1. The germline V gene encodes CDR1 LGHNA and CDR2 YNFKEQ. V was pared by 1 base and J by 4 bases, with 11 bases of the junction left unmatched. There are 18 residues in the CDR3. As DNA, the CDR3 is TGTGCCAGCAGCCAAGGAAGGGACAGGTCCTCTTTCACCGGGGAGCTGTTTTTT. Amino acid sequence: CASSQGRDRSSFTGELFF.

This chain joins TRBV4-3 and TRBJ2-2; TRBD2 aligns across 10 bases. In germline, CDR1 is LGHNA, CDR2 YSLEER. The CDR3 totals 17 residues. V gave up 0 bases and J gave up 8 bases; unmatched junction bases: 9. CDR3: CASSQDRNTSGMGELFF. Here the CDR3 DNA reads TGCGCCAGCAGCCAAGATAGGAACACTAGCGGGATGGGGGAGCTGTTTTTT.

This sequence joins TRBV15 and TRBJ2-3; 14 bases are a match to TRBD2. This CDR3 spans 15 amino acids. Per the germline V gene, CDR1 is LNHNV and CDR2 is YYDKDF (reference sequence). The junction had 7 bases not matched to a gene; V was cut back by 9 bases and J by 5 bases. The CDR3 sequence: CATMWTSGGRDTQYF. The CDR3 nucleotides are TGTGCCACGATGTGGACTAGCGGGGGGAGAGATACGCAGTATTTT.

The chain recombines TRBV20-1 with TRBJ2-1; D unclear. The V gene's germline CDR1 is DFQATT and CDR2 SNEGSKA (reference sequence). CDR3 length equals 10 residues. The V gene lost 5 bases and the J gene lost 7 bases, with 6 bases spanning the gap. For the CDR3, the DNA is TGCAGTGCTGTCGGGAATGAGCAGTTCTTC. Its translation: CSAVGNEQFF.

This chain links TRBV19 with TRBJ2-1; weak D call: TRBD2 (5 bases). Trimming took 7 bases from V and 9 from J, leaving 22 bases between them. CDR1 LNHDA and CDR2 SQIVND come from the germline V gene (reference sequence). The CDR3 loop spans 15 amino acids. The CDR3 loop is CASKRQWTRTSEQFF. The CDR3 nucleotides read TGTGCCAGTAAAAGGCAGTGGACTCGGACCAGTGAGCAGTTCTTC.

The rearrangement uses TRBV7-9 and TRBJ1-4; tentatively, D is TRBD1 (6 bases). V lost 5 bases to trimming and J lost 7 bases, with 11 bases between them. The CDR3 is made up of 13 amino acids. Germline CDR1 SEHNR, CDR2 FQNEAQ (reference sequence). DNA for the CDR3: TGTGCCAGCAGCGTCCAGGGGAGTGAAAAACTGTTTTTT. Encoded protein: CASSVQGSEKLFF.

V and J are TRBV6-5 and TRBJ2-3; the match to TRBD1 covers 8 bases. The CDR3 contains 15 residues. With V trimmed by 6 bases and J by 1 base, 6 bases remained unmatched. CDR1 is MNHEY and CDR2 is SVGAGI in the germline V gene. DNA of the CDR3: TGTGCCAGCAGGGGACTGGGACAGGGCACAGATACGCAGTATTTT. Its translation: CASRGLGQGTDTQYF.

This clone has a single count. The rearrangement uses TRBV6-5 and TRBJ1-4, with 10 bases aligning to TRBD1. V lost 3 bases and J lost 5; bases outside the gene matches: 3. Germline V CDR1 and CDR2: MNHEY, SVGAGI. This CDR3 has 15 amino acids. In DNA, the CDR3 is TGTGCCAGCAGTTATCGGACAGGGGGGAATGAAAAACTGTTTTTT. Translation: CASSYRTGGNEKLFF.

The CDR3 DNA is TGTGCCAGCAGTTACATCGGACAGGGCGCTAACTATGGCTACACCTTC. Translation gives CASSYIGQGANYGYTF. The chain has TRBV6-5 and TRBJ1-2; 8 bases fit TRBD1. The V segment lost 2 bases and the J segment 0 bases; nucleotides outside the gene matches: 5. In germline, CDR1 is MNHEY, CDR2 SVGAGI. There are 16 residues in the CDR3.

The rearrangement links TRBV7-9 to TRBJ1-4; D may be TRBD1 (5 bases). Trimming removed 5 bases at V and 0 bases at J, with 13 bases between. CDR3 size: 16 residues. CDR1 and CDR2 (germline): SEHNR, FQNEAQ (reference sequence). The CDR3 DNA follows: TGTGCCAGCAGCCTAACCCGGGGGGCAACTAATGAAAAACTGTTTTTT. Protein: CASSLTRGATNEKLFF.

V is TRBV29-1 and J is TRBJ2-1; 9 positions agree with TRBD1. Germline V gene sequence: CDR1 SQVTM, CDR2 ANQGSEA. V was clipped by 2 bases and J by 4 bases; unmatched bases: 3. CDR3 length: 14 residues. The CDR3 spells CSVENRGPYNEQFF. As DNA, the CDR3 is TGCAGCGTTGAAAACAGGGGGCCATACAATGAGCAGTTCTTC.